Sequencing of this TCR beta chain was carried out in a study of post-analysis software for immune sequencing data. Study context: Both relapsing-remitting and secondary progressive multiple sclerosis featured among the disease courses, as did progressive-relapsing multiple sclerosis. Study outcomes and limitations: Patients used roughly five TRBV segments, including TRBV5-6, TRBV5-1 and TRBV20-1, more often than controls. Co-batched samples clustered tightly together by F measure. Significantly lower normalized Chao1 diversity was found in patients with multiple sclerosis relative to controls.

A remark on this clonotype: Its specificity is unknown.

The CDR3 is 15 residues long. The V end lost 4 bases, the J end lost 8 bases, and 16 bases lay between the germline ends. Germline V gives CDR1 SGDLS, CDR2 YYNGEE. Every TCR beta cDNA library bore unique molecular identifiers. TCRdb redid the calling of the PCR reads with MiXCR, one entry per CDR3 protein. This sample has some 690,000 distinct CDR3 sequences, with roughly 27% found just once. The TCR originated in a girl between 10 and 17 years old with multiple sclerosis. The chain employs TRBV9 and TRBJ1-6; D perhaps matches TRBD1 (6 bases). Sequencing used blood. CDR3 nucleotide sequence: TGTGCCAGCAGCTACCGACAGGCGCTCGATTCACCCCTCCACTTT. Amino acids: CASSYRQALDSPLHF.